The clone carrying this T cell receptor beta chain was counted a few times. Sequencing used immunoSEQ multiplex PCR; TCRdb keeps in-frame clones, though not all of them. Of about 45,000 clones listed, 80% to 90% are singletons. This record belongs to a study of STAT5B mutations in CD4+ large granular lymphocyte leukemia. Germline lookup yields CDR1 WNHNN and CDR2 SYGVQD (reference sequence). Losses at the gene ends were 0 bases for V and 3 bases for J; bases not matched to a gene: 10. The CDR3 runs to 17 residues. This TCR came from a human donor in good health. The specimen was CD4+ T cells from blood buffy coats. J is TRBJ1-1 and V is TRBV10-1; 7 bases are a match to TRBD1. The CDR3 spells CASSESPYGTGDTEAFF. CDR3 nucleotides: TGCGCCAGCAGTGAGTCGCCCTATGGCACAGGGGACACTGAAGCTTTCTTT.